This T cell receptor beta chain was retrieved from a study of metastatic and nonmetastatic thyroid tumors. About the research overall: The study looked at repertoires side by side in blood and in tumor or nodule tissue from malignant and benign thyroid patients.

TCRdb re-called clones via MiXCR from the PCR reads. The sample shows 22,000 or so clones, roughly 23% of them seen only once. This clone was picked up one time. Its matching antigen is unknown. Germline loops: CDR1 SGHAT, CDR2 FQNNGV. The CDR3 is 16 amino acids. The V gene lost 0 bases and the J gene lost 2 bases, with 8 bases spanning the gap. Overall study findings and caveats: Relative to benign nodules, malignant thyroid tumors were reportedly characterized by significantly elevated TCR beta diversity in blood and tumor.

Thyroid surgery had not been preceded by any treatment in any patient. The gene calls are TRBV11-2 and TRBJ2-6; a possible D gene is TRBD1 (6 bases). This TCR derives from a male donor with papillary thyroid cancer or a benign thyroid nodule (not recorded which). Some clones in this sample may be carry-over from other donors' samples. Sequencing input: blood. The chain's CDR3 is CASSLDRGPGANVLTF. Written as DNA, the CDR3 is TGTGCCAGCAGCTTAGACAGGGGTCCTGGGGCCAACGTCCTGACTTTC. The entire variable domain, with the rest obtained from reference TRBV11-2 and TRBJ2-6, is as follows: EAGVAQSPRYKIIEKRQSVAFWCNPISGHATLYWYQQILGQGPKLLIQFQNNGVVDDSQLPKDRFSAERLKGVDSTLKIQPAKLEDSAVYLCASSLDRGPGANVLTFGAGSRLTVL.